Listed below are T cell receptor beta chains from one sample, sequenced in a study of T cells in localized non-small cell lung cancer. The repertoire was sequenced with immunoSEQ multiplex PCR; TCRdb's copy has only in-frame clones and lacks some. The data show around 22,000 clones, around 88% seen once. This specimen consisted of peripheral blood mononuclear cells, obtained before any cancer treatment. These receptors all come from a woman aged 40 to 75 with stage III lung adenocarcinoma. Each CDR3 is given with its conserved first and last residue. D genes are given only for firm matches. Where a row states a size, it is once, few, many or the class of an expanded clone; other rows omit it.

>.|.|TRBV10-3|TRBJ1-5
TGTGCCATCAGTTCCGGGTCGAGCAATCAGCCCCAGCATTTT
CAISSGSSNQPQHF
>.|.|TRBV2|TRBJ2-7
TGTGCCAGCAGTGATTTAGGGGGGCAAGGGGAGCAGTACTTC
CASSDLGGQGEQYF
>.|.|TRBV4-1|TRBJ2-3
TGCGCCAGCAGCTCCCGGGTGGAGTACACAGATACGCAGTATTTT
CASSSRVEYTDTQYF
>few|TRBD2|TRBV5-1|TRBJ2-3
TGCGCCAGCAGCGGGGACTATGGTACAGATACGCAGTATTTT
CASSGDYGTDTQYF
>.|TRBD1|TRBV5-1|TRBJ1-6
TGCGCCAGCAGCTTGGATGGTTCGGGACAGGGGTCTTCACCCCTCCACTTT
CASSLDGSGQGSSPLHF
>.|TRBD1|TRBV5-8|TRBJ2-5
TGTGCCAGCAGCTGGGCCCGGTCCGGGACAGGGTTAGAGACCCAGTACTTC
CASSWARSGTGLETQYF
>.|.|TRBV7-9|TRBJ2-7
TGTGCCAGCCGGACAGCTACGAAGGCCGGGCAGTACTTC
CASRTATKAGQYF
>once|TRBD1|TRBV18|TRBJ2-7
TGTGCCAGCTCCCCAGGAGCCTCCGGGACAGTCTACGAGCAGTACTTC
CASSPGASGTVYEQYF
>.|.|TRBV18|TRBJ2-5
TGTGCCAGCTCGGACCAAAATAAGATAGGAGAGACCCAGTACTTC
CASSDQNKIGETQYF
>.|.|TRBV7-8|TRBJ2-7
TGTGCCAGCAGCTTAGTGACAGCGCCCTACGAGCAGTACTTC
CASSLVTAPYEQYF
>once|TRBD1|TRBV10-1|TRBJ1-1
TGCGCCAGCAGTGAGAACAGGGGCACTGAAGCTTTCTTT
CASSENRGTEAFF
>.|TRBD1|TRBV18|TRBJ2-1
TGTGCCAGCTCATCTCAGGGGGCCGATGAGCAGTTCTTC
CASSSQGADEQFF
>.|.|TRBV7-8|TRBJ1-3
TGTGCCAGCAGCCCCTATGACAGGAGCCGTGGAAACACCATATATTTT
CASSPYDRSRGNTIYF
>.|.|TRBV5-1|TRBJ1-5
TGCGCCAGCAGCTTGGGTGAGGGGTTTCAGCCCCAGCATTTT
CASSLGEGFQPQHF
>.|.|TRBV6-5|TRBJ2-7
TGTGCCAGCAGTTCTTTAAACTTGGGGGAGCAGTACTTC
CASSSLNLGEQYF
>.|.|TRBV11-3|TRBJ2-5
TGTGCCAGCAGCTTAGGGGGGGGCGAGACCCAGTACTTC
CASSLGGGETQYF
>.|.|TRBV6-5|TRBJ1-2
TGTGCCAGCAGTTACGGCCGTGCCTATGGCTACACCTTC
CASSYGRAYGYTF
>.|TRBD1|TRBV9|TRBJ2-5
TGTGCCAGCAGCCCCGGACAGGGTCGGGAGACCCAGTACTTC
CASSPGQGRETQYF
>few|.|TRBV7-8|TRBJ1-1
TGTGCCAGCAGCTTAACCGGCAGCCTTGAAGCTTTCTTT
CASSLTGSLEAFF
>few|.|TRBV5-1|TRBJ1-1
TGCGCCAGCAGCTTGGCCACGGGAAGGGCTGAAGCTTTCTTT
CASSLATGRAEAFF
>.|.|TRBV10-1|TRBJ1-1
TGCGCCAGCAGTGAGGAGTACGAGGGGGAAGCTTTCTTT
CASSEEYEGEAFF
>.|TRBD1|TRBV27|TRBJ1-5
TGTGCCAGCAGTTTGGGGACAGGGGGCAATCAGCCCCAGCATTTT
CASSLGTGGNQPQHF
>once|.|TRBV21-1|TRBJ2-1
TGTGCCAGCAGCAAAGAAGTGTCGGCGGGAGGGCCGAGGAATGAGCAGTTCTTC
CASSKEVSAGGPRNEQFF
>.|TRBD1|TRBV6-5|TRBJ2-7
TGTGCCAGCAGTACAGGGGGCGAAACGTCCTACGAGCAGTACTTC
CASSTGGETSYEQYF
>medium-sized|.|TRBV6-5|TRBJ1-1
TGTGCCAGCAGTTTCCCCCCTGAAGCTTTCTTT
CASSFPPEAFF
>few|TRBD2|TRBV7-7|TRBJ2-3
TGTGCCAGCAGCCCACGGCCACGCAGCGGGGGGTACACAGATACGCAGTATTTT
CASSPRPRSGGYTDTQYF
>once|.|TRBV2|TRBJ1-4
TGTGCCAGCAACCTTGATGAAAAACTGTTTTTT
CASNLDEKLFF
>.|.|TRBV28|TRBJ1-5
TGTGCCAGCAGTTTCCCTGGGGCTGTTCAGCCCCAGCATTTT
CASSFPGAVQPQHF
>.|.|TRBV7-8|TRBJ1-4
TGTGCCAGCAGCCCCGGAGACACTCCTAGAACTAATGAAAAACTGTTTTTT
CASSPGDTPRTNEKLFF
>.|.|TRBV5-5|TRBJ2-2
TGTGCCAGCAGCTCCGGGACACTCAACACCGGGGAGCTGTTTTTT
CASSSGTLNTGELFF
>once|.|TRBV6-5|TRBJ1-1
TGTGCCAGCAGTTACTCGCCGGGTCTGAACACTGAAGCTTTCTTT
CASSYSPGLNTEAFF
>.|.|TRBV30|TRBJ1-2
TGTGCCTGGAGAGCCCTCCAGGGTTGGCTGGGCTACACCTTC
CAWRALQGWLGYTF
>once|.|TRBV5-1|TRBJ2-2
TGCGCCAGCAGCTTGAGCCAGGGTAGGACCGGGGAGCTGTTTTTT
CASSLSQGRTGELFF
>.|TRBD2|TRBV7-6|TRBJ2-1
TGTGCCAGCAGCTTACAGCGGGAGGGCCTAAGTGAGCAGTTCTTC
CASSLQREGLSEQFF
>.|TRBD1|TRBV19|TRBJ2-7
TGTGCCAGTAGTGCCGGGACAGGGACCTACGAGCAGTACTTC
CASSAGTGTYEQYF
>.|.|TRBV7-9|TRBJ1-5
TGTGCCAGCAGCTTAGGAGGGTTTGGCGGTCAGCCCCAGCATTTT
CASSLGGFGGQPQHF
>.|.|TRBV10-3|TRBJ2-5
TGTGCCATCAGGGACTACCAAGAGACCCAGTACTTC
CAIRDYQETQYF
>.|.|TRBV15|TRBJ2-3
TGTGCCACCAGCAGAGATAAAGGGATCACAGATACGCAGTATTTT
CATSRDKGITDTQYF
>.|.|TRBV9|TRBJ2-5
TGTGCCAGCAGCCCCGGGGTAATCCAGTACTTC
CASSPGVIQYF
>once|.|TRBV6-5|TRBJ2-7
TGTGCCAGCAGCCCTTCCTACGAGCAGTACTTC
CASSPSYEQYF
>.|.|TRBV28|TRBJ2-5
TGTGCCAGCAGGTTATTTGCGGGGCCCATGTACTTC
CASRLFAGPMYF
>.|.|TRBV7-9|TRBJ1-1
TGTGCCAGCAGCTTATCCCCGGCTGAAGCTTTCTTT
CASSLSPAEAFF
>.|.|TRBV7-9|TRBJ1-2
TGTGCCAGCAGCTTGGGCCGGGAGGGCTACACCTTC
CASSLGREGYTF
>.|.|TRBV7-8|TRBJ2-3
TGTGCCAGCAGCTTCGGGGGCTTTAGCACAGATACGCAGTATTTT
CASSFGGFSTDTQYF
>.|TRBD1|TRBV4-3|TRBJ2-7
TGCGCCAGCAGCCAAAGATTGAGGGCCACGGGACAGGGGGCCCACGAGCAGTACTTC
CASSQRLRATGQGAHEQYF
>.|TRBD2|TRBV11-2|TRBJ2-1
TGTGCCAGCAGCAGGGGACTAGCGGGTAATGAGCAGTTCTTC
CASSRGLAGNEQFF
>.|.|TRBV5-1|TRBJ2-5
TGCGCCAGCAGCTTGGAAAGCTTACAAGAGACCCAGTACTTC
CASSLESLQETQYF
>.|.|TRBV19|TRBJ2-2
TGTGCCAGTAGTATCAGGGCCGGGGAGCTGTTTTTT
CASSIRAGELFF
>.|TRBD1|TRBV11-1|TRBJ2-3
TGTGCCAGCAGCTTGGCCTCCGACAGGGGGCCGGGAGATACGCAGTATTTT
CASSLASDRGPGDTQYF
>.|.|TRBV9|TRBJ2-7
TGTGCCAGCAGCGCTCAGGGGACATTTGGCGAGCAGTACTTC
CASSAQGTFGEQYF
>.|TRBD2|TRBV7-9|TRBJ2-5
TGTGCCAGCAGCTTATGGGCTAGCGGGAACCAAGAGACCCAGTACTTC
CASSLWASGNQETQYF